This passage covers 10 T cell receptor beta chains from one sample sequenced in a study of T cells after posttransplantation cyclophosphamide (dated by TCRdb to about 2016). Receptor libraries were prepared by the immunoSEQ multiplex PCR assay. TCRdb retrieved this table from immuneACCESS and kept in-frame rearrangements only. Not all clones are present; in checked studies, unresolved V genes account for under half, and no reason is known for the remainder. In this sample the table shows about 5,500 clones, 95% to 98% of which occur a single time. The top ten clones comprise about 0.85% of the sample. Sequencing used memory CD4+ T cells sorted from PBMCs. The origin of the receptors is a man between 35 and 55 years old in good health, CMV-negative, and a related stem cell transplant donor.

The chain joins TRBV5-1 to TRBJ2-3, with 7 bases identical to TRBD1. Germline V gene sequence: CDR1 SGHRS, CDR2 YFSETQ. CDR3 length: 15 amino acids. V was clipped by 0 bases and J by 4 bases; unmatched bases: 5. CDR3 protein: CASSLARQGADTQYF. CDR3 DNA sequence: TGCGCCAGCAGCTTGGCTCGTCAGGGGGCAGATACGCAGTATTTT.

This chain uses TRBV13 with TRBJ2-5; D possibly corresponds to TRBD1 (6 bases). CDR1 and CDR2 from the germline V gene are PRHDT and FYEKMQ (reference sequence). The CDR3 has 15 amino acids. The V end was cut by 5 bases, the J end by 0 bases, with 13 bases between. The DNA of the CDR3 is TGTGCCAGCAGCACCCACAGGGAAGACCAAGAGACCCAGTACTTC. Encoded protein: CASSTHREDQETQYF.

The chain employs TRBV7-2 and TRBJ1-5, with D possibly being TRBD1 (5 bases). V lost 5 bases and J lost 3, with 14 bases in between. The germline V gene has CDR1 SGHTA and CDR2 FQGNSA. The CDR3 contains 15 residues. Here the CDR3 reads CASSGRDDYNQPQHF. The CDR3 DNA reads TGTGCCAGCAGCGGGCGGGACGACTACAATCAGCCCCAGCATTTT.

The chain is built from TRBV29-1 and TRBJ2-5, with TRBD1 matching 11 bases. Looked up from germline, CDR1 is SQVTM and CDR2 is ANQGSEA. The CDR3 is 12 amino acids. Trimming at V came to 6 bases and at J to 5 bases, leaving 2 bases not matched to a gene. This CDR3 reads CSVGQGAETQYF. CDR3 in DNA: TGCAGCGTCGGACAGGGGGCTGAGACCCAGTACTTC.

This clone was seen a single time. The chain recombines TRBV6-1 with TRBJ2-7; the D gene is possibly TRBD1 (6 bases). V was shortened by 4 bases and J by 2 bases, with 15 bases between the two germline ends. Germline V gene sequence: CDR1 MNHNS, CDR2 SASEGT. There are 15 residues in the CDR3. CDR3 sequence (DNA): TGTGCCAGCAGTGGGACAGAAACTTCCACCTACGAGCAGTACTTC. Translation: CASSGTETSTYEQYF.

The chain uses TRBV10-3 and TRBJ1-2; D is perhaps TRBD1 (5 bases). Germline V gene sequence: CDR1 ENHRY, CDR2 SYGVKD. Trimming removed 6 bases at V and 6 bases at J, with 11 bases between. The CDR3 is 12 amino acids. CDR3 nucleotides: TGTGCCATCAGGGGACTCGGGGATGGCTACACCTTC. This codes for CAIRGLGDGYTF.

V gene TRBV7-2 combines with J gene TRBJ2-7; tentatively, D is TRBD2 (6 bases). The CDR3 has 15 residues. V lost 5 bases and J 0 bases, leaving 14 bases between the germline ends. The germline V gene encodes CDR1 SGHTA and CDR2 FQGNSA. The CDR3, as DNA: TGTGCCAGCAGCCCCGGGGCGCGGGGCTCCTACGAGCAGTACTTC. Amino acids: CASSPGARGSYEQYF. The full variable domain, rest sourced from reference TRBV7-2 and TRBJ2-7, is GAGVSQSPSNKVTEKGKDVELRCDPISGHTALYWYRQSLGQGLEFLIYFQGNSAPDKSGLPSDRFSAERTGGSVSTLTIQRTQQEDSAVYLCASSPGARGSYEQYFGPGTRLTVT.

The chain uses TRBV7-9 and TRBJ2-1; TRBD2 matches at 9 bases. This CDR3 contains 16 residues. Germline lookup yields CDR1 SEHNR and CDR2 FQNEAQ (reference sequence). The V segment lost 5 bases and the J segment 7 bases; nucleotides outside the gene matches: 12. The CDR3 DNA reads TGTGCCAGCAGCCCCATTCGAGCGGGAGGAATAAATGAGCAGTTCTTC. Translating gives CASSPIRAGGINEQFF.

The CDR3 loop reads CSVESGAGANVLTF. DNA of the CDR3: TGCAGCGTTGAATCGGGGGCTGGGGCCAACGTCCTGACTTTC. This chain connects TRBV29-1 to TRBJ2-6; D might be TRBD2 (6 bases). Germline CDR1 reads SQVTM; CDR2 reads ANQGSEA. This CDR3 is built from 14 residues. With 2 bases removed from V and 2 bases from J, the gap between germline ends came to 7 bases.

The chain uses TRBV18 and TRBJ2-2; a possible D gene is TRBD2 (5 bases). This CDR3 contains 13 residues. Trimming pared 2 bases from V and 6 bases from J, leaving 7 bases between. CDR1 KGHSH and CDR2 LQKENI come from the germline V gene. The CDR3 DNA is TGTGCCAGCTCACCAGGGAGCTCCGGGGAGCTGTTTTTT. This translates into CASSPGSSGELFF.